This T cell receptor beta chain was captured by sequencing in a study of CD8 T cells in ankylosing spondylitis (dated by TCRdb to the late 2010s). General notes on the study: To find TCR variants linked to disease, the study profiled T cell receptor beta repertoires in ankylosing spondylitis patients and healthy donors. The full study cohort was made up of approximately 24 ankylosing spondylitis patients and over 90 healthy donors. Samples of peripheral blood were taken, and for ankylosing spondylitis patients, synovial fluid was collected as well.

What the research found in general, with its limitations: According to the report, matched synovial fluid samples from ankylosing spondylitis patients were significantly enriched for the disease-linked clones. Some TCR beta motif variants had previously been reported in synovial fluid and blood of reactive arthritis patients, which suggested common disease-initiation mechanisms. Blood from ankylosing spondylitis patients appeared to be characterized by a TCR beta motif composed of 7 to 9 highly homologous amino acid variants. The disease-linked clones showed a CD8+ phenotype and occurred at relatively low frequencies in peripheral blood.

The CDR3 contains 15 residues, cysteine and phenylalanine counted. Only CDR3 DNA is held: 45 bases, read in frame from base 1. V is pruned by 3 bases and J by 4 bases, leaving 8 bases of the junction without a gene match. Via the germline V gene (reference sequence), CDR1 is LNHNV and CDR2 YYDKDF. Sequencing was performed on an Illumina HiSeq 2500. Quantitative 5'-RACE with molecular barcodes was the method used to prepare the TCR beta libraries. The authors' pipeline ran thus. Disease-linked TCR variants were identified with a new computational method built on a probabilistic model of VDJ rearrangement. Using fastp trimming at Q25 and MiXCR clonotype assembly, TCRdb reanalyzed the public sequencing data and kept in-frame beta chains. Every CDR3 protein is listed once, alongside the most common genes and DNA of its rows. TCRdb assigned the V and J calls; the authors' analysis was not used. The sample records about 200,000 distinct CDR3 sequences, just under 7.5% of which are singletons. 11% to 15% of the sample rests with the top ten.

This clonotype was seen ten or more times. The antigen it binds to is not known. One base away there is no much larger clone; base qualities are not given. This TCR derives from a male donor with ankylosing spondylitis. The specimen was blood, either unsorted or a sorted T cell fraction (not recorded which). The V and J segments used are TRBV15 and TRBJ1-2; TRBD1 matches 7 bases in the middle. The CDR3 is CATSSLQGIAYGYTF. The DNA is as follows: TGTGCCACCAGCAGTTTACAGGGGATCGCCTATGGCTACACCTTC.